Each of the 19 T cell receptor beta chains below was sequenced from the same sample in a study of shared clonotypes between healthy human individuals. Profiled with immunoSEQ multiplex PCR; TCRdb holds only in-frame clones, not every one. The sample gives around 1.9 million clones, just over 90% of which show up once; 1.5% to 2% is in the top ten. Only CD45RO-negative cells positively selected for CCR7 counted as naive CD8 cells, so terminally differentiated effector memory CD45RA+ cells were excluded. The sample was naive CD8+ T cells from PBMCs. The receptors stem from a young man in good health. Some clones in this sample may be carry-over from other donors' samples.

The chain carries TRBV27 and TRBJ2-7, with D maybe TRBD1 (6 bases). Trimming left V 0 bases short and J 3 bases short, with 9 bases between. Per germline, CDR1 MNHEY and CDR2 SMNVEV (reference sequence). The CDR3 loop spans 14 amino acids. CDR3 in DNA: TGTGCCAGCAGTTTATCGCCACAGGGCTACGAGCAGTACTTC. Translated: CASSLSPQGYEQYF.

The chain employs TRBV11-3 and TRBJ2-7; 9 bases align to TRBD1. V gave up 6 bases and J gave up 5 bases; unmatched junction bases: 5. CDR3 length equals 13 residues. Germline CDR1 reads SGHNT; CDR2 reads YENEEA. This chain's CDR3 is CASSKGQGHEQYF. The CDR3, as DNA: TGTGCCAGCAGTAAGGGACAGGGCCACGAGCAGTACTTC.

The J gene is TRBJ2-1, the V gene TRBV5-1; 9 bases match TRBD2. This CDR3 comprises 13 residues. Germline trimming cut 3 bases from V and 7 bases from J; bases unmatched to any gene: 2. Germline CDR1 SGHRS, CDR2 YFSETQ. CDR3: CASSSTSGNEQFF. Here the CDR3 DNA reads TGCGCCAGCAGCTCTACTAGCGGGAATGAGCAGTTCTTC. The whole variable domain, remainder taken from reference TRBV5-1 and TRBJ2-1, is KAGVTQTPRYLIKTRGQQVTLSCSPISGHRSVSWYQQTPGQGLQFLFEYFSETQRNKGNFPGRFSGRQFSNSRSEMNVSTLELGDSALYLCASSSTSGNEQFFGPGTRLTVL.

This clone was seen just once. The rearrangement joins TRBV4-1 to TRBJ2-3; D is perhaps TRBD1 (5 bases). Looked up from germline, CDR1 is MGHRA and CDR2 is YSYEKL. Trimming took 0 bases from V and 14 from J, leaving 18 bases between them. The CDR3 covers 14 residues. The CDR3 loop reads CASSQETPLWGVYF. The CDR3 DNA sequence: TGCGCCAGCAGCCAAGAAACTCCACTGTGGGGCGTGTATTTT.

Concerning this clone itself: At the DNA level, this CDR3 is encoded by other sequences in the same sample as well. The chain recombines TRBV6-1 with TRBJ2-7, with D hard to call. Germline V gene data show CDR1 as MNHNS and CDR2 as SASEGT. The CDR3 is 12 amino acids. V shed 4 bases and J shed 0 bases, with 4 bases lying between them. The CDR3 region has the DNA TGTGCCAGCAGTGGTCTCTCCTACGAGCAGTACTTC. Amino acid sequence: CASSGLSYEQYF.

The V call is TRBV28, the J call TRBJ2-4; D is undetermined. This CDR3 comprises 14 residues. The germline gives CDR1 MDHEN, CDR2 SYDVKM. Deletions cut 3 bases from V and 3 bases from J, with 9 bases between. CDR3 DNA sequence: TGTGCCAGCAGTTTCGGAGATGGCAAAAACATTCAGTACTTC. This gives the protein CASSFGDGKNIQYF. The whole variable domain, remainder taken from reference TRBV28 and TRBJ2-4, is DVKVTQSSRYLVKRTGEKVFLECVQDMDHENMFWYRQDPGLGLRLIYFSYDVKMKEKGDIPEGYSVSREKKERFSLILESASTNQTSMYLCASSFGDGKNIQYFGAGTRLSVL.

V gene TRBV27 combines with J gene TRBJ1-2; D perhaps matches TRBD1 (5 bases). Trimming shortened V by 1 base and J by 6 bases, and 15 bases separated the two germline ends. The CDR3 has 15 residues. Germline V lookup: CDR1 MNHEY, CDR2 SMNVEV (reference sequence). CDR3 amino acids: CASSLLSRESNGYTF. As DNA, the CDR3 is TGTGCCAGCAGTTTATTGTCCAGGGAATCGAATGGCTACACCTTC.

The gene calls are TRBV10-3 and TRBJ2-7; 11 bases are shared with TRBD2. CDR3 length: 16 residues. The V gene end was trimmed by 7 bases and the J gene end by 4 bases; junction bases not matched to a gene: 12. Germline-derived CDR1 and CDR2 are ENHRY and SYGVKD. The CDR3 sequence is CAITETTGLAVYEQYF. In nucleotides, the CDR3 is TGTGCCATCACCGAAACCACGGGACTAGCGGTTTACGAGCAGTACTTC.

The chain uses TRBV10-2 and TRBJ2-7; 8 bases match TRBD2. After removal of 6 bases from V and 5 bases from J, the junction contained 9 bases not matched to a gene. The CDR3 length is 14 residues. CDR1 and CDR2 (germline): WSHSY, SAAADI. CDR3 nucleotides: TGCGCCAGCAGCTCGGGGGGCGGGGGGAACGAGCAGTACTTC. As protein: CASSSGGGGNEQYF.

V is TRBV6-6 and J is TRBJ2-7, with D hard to call. This CDR3 has 11 amino acids. Germline-derived CDR1 and CDR2 are MNHNY and SVGAGI (reference sequence). V was pared by 2 bases and J by 4 bases, with 3 bases between. The CDR3 loop is CASSYMYEQYF. In DNA, the CDR3 is TGTGCCAGCAGTTACATGTACGAGCAGTACTTC.

The chain recombines TRBV14 with TRBJ2-1; D gene uncertain. Germline assignment: CDR1 SGHDN and CDR2 FVKESK. The CDR3 is 13 residues long. V was pared by 1 base and J by 9 bases, with 10 bases between. As DNA, the CDR3 is TGTGCCAGCAGCCAAGGGATATCGACTGAGCAGTTCTTC. It specifies CASSQGISTEQFF.

The V call is TRBV27, the J call TRBJ2-1; no clear D. The germline V gene encodes CDR1 MNHEY and CDR2 SMNVEV (reference sequence). V was trimmed by 4 bases and J by 0 bases, leaving 10 bases between them. The CDR3 loop spans 15 amino acids. Here the CDR3 DNA reads TGTGCCAGCAGTTATCTCGAGCCCTCCTACAATGAGCAGTTCTTC. It specifies CASSYLEPSYNEQFF.

CDR3 region: CASTTERYNEQFF. The CDR3 region has the DNA TGTGCCAGCACAACGGAGAGGTACAATGAGCAGTTCTTC. V usage is TRBV7-9 and J usage is TRBJ2-1; D remains unclear. The germline CDR1 and CDR2 sequences are SEHNR and FQNEAQ (reference sequence). Trimming removed 7 bases from V and 4 bases from J, with 11 bases in between. The CDR3 contains 13 residues.

CDR3 protein: CASSLSWRGDTQYF. The CDR3 DNA reads as TGTGCCAGCAGTTTATCATGGCGGGGGGACACGCAGTATTTT. The rearrangement uses TRBV27 and TRBJ2-3; 8 bases line up with TRBD2. The CDR3 covers 14 residues. Trimming removed 0 bases from V and 9 bases from J; junction bases left unmatched: 5. Germline V gene sequence: CDR1 MNHEY, CDR2 SMNVEV (reference sequence).

This clone appeared once. The chain links TRBV7-9 to TRBJ2-2; D is uncertain. Trimming took off 0 bases at V and 8 bases at J, with 10 bases between the two ends. There are 14 residues in the CDR3. CDR1 and CDR2 from the germline V gene are SEHNR and FQNEAQ (reference sequence). The chain's CDR3 is CASSLASPSGELFF. CDR3 sequence (DNA): TGTGCCAGCAGCTTAGCGTCCCCCTCAGGGGAGCTGTTTTTT. Supplemented by reference TRBV7-9 and TRBJ2-2, the full variable domain reads DTGVSQNPRHKITKRGQNVTFRCDPISEHNRLYWYRQTLGQGPEFLTYFQNEAQLEKSRLLSDRFSAERPKGSFSTLEIQRTEQGDSAMYLCASSLASPSGELFFGEGSRLTVL.

V usage is TRBV19 and J usage is TRBJ2-1; 7 bases line up with TRBD1. The germline V gene encodes CDR1 LNHDA and CDR2 SQIVND (reference sequence). The CDR3 has 13 amino acids. The trim removed 2 bases at V and 7 bases at J, leaving 2 bases unmatched. For the CDR3, the DNA is TGTGCCAGTAGTATAAGGGGGCTAAATGAGCAGTTCTTC. Translated, it gives CASSIRGLNEQFF.

The chain carries TRBV19 and TRBJ2-5, with D uncertain. CDR1 is LNHDA, CDR2 SQIVND, per germline (reference sequence). The CDR3 is 15 amino acids. Trimming took 5 bases from V and 5 from J, leaving 18 bases between them. As DNA, the CDR3 is TGTGCCAGTAGTCCTCCGACTGGATTTGAGGAGACCCAGTACTTC. It is translated as CASSPPTGFEETQYF.

This chain links TRBV9 with TRBJ2-2, with D perhaps TRBD2 (6 bases). CDR1 and CDR2 (germline): SGDLS, YYNGEE. The V gene lost 0 bases and the J gene lost 4 bases, with 10 bases spanning the gap. The CDR3 is made up of 15 amino acids. For the CDR3, the DNA is TGTGCCAGCAGCGTAGGATGGGGAGGCACCGGGGAGCTGTTTTTT. Amino acids: CASSVGWGGTGELFF.

The J gene is TRBJ1-4, the V gene TRBV10-1; tentatively, D is TRBD1 (6 bases). CDR3 length: 14 residues. V lost 0 bases and J 8 bases, leaving 10 bases between the germline ends. Per the germline V gene, CDR1 is WNHNN and CDR2 is SYGVQD (reference sequence). The CDR3 is CASSESTGGEKLFF. The DNA for the CDR3 is TGCGCCAGCAGTGAGTCGACAGGCGGGGAAAAACTGTTTTTT.